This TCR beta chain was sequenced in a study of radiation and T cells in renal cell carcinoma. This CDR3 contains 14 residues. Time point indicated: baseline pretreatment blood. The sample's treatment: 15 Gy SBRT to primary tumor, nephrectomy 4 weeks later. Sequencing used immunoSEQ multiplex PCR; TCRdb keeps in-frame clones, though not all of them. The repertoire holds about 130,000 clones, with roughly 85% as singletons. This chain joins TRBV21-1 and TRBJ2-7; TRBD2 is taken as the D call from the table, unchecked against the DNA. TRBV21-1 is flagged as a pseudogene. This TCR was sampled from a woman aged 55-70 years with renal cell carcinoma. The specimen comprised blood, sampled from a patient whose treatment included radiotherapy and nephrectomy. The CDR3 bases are TGTGCCAGCAGACCCCACTGTACCGACTACGAGCAGTACTTC. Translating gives CASRPHCTDYEQYF.